The sequence of this T cell receptor beta chain was determined in a study of T cell repertoires in cytomegalovirus infection. Study overall: HLA-B-restricted CMV epitopes that are well studied were used alongside recently identified HLA-C-restricted ones.

Notes on this clonotype: The antigen remains unidentified.

TCRdb recomputed calls from the reads with MiXCR, one row per CDR3 protein. The data show 900,000 to 950,000 distinct CDR3 sequences, about 33% seen once. V was pared by 5 bases and J by 11 bases, with 11 bases of the junction left unmatched. The germline gives CDR1 LNHDA, CDR2 SQIVND (reference sequence). The CDR3 totals 15 residues. V usage is TRBV19 and J usage is TRBJ1-5; 11 bases are a match to TRBD1. This TCR derives from a human donor in good health (CMV status not recorded). Some clones in this sample may be carry-over from other donors' samples. Sequenced material: cultured CD8+ T cells from PBMCs, taken from culture after CMV antigen stimulation. DNA for the CDR3: TGTGCCAGTAGTTTTGGACAGGGGGCGGTCGGGACCCAGCATTTT. Its protein product is CASSFGQGAVGTQHF.